The 11 T cell receptor beta chains below all came from one sample that was sequenced in a study of OX40 agonist ivuxolimab in advanced cancers. Only in-frame clones appear in the TCRdb table, and some are missing; sequencing was by immunoSEQ multiplex PCR. Among about 33,000 clones listed, around nine tenths were seen once. The source was CD4+ or CD8+ T cells sorted from blood, collected in a trial of the OX40 agonist ivuxolimab. The receptors were sampled from an adult with an advanced solid tumor such as melanoma, head and neck, liver or kidney cancer.

V is TRBV5-5 and J is TRBJ2-5; TRBD1 matches 7 bases. V gave up 5 bases and J gave up 1 base; unmatched junction bases: 5. CDR1 and CDR2 (germline): SGHKS, YYEKEE (reference sequence). The CDR3 sequence is 14 residues long. CDR3 region: CASRLRDSQETQYF. The CDR3 DNA is TGTGCCAGCAGGCTCCGGGACAGCCAAGAGACCCAGTACTTC.

This clone was seen only a few times. V and J are TRBV11-3 and TRBJ2-2; 10 bases align to TRBD1. The germline gives CDR1 SGHNT, CDR2 YENEEA. The CDR3 runs 19 residues. J lost 4 bases, V lost 0 bases, and 11 bases had no gene match. CDR3 in amino acids: CASSLERQGAIRGTGELFF. CDR3 sequence (DNA): TGTGCCAGCAGCTTAGAGAGACAGGGGGCGATACGAGGCACCGGGGAGCTGTTTTTT.

The rearrangement joins TRBV4-1 to TRBJ2-5; D unresolved. The germline V gene has CDR1 MGHRA and CDR2 YSYEKL. Between the trimmed V and J ends, which lost 0 bases and 0 bases, there was a span of 5 bases. This CDR3 contains 14 residues. This CDR3 reads CASSQDGYQETQYF. CDR3 coding DNA: TGCGCCAGCAGCCAAGATGGGTACCAAGAGACCCAGTACTTC.

The chain combines TRBV5-1 with TRBJ2-7; possibly TRBD1 for D (5 bases). The CDR3 runs to 14 residues. Germline CDR1 and CDR2: SGHRS and YFSETQ. V shed 1 base and J shed 6 bases, with 14 bases lying between them. The chain's CDR3 is CASSLSGRVSEQYF. The CDR3 bases are TGCGCCAGCAGCTTGTCTGGCAGGGTGTCCGAGCAGTACTTC. The variable domain in full, completed from reference TRBV5-1 and TRBJ2-7, reads KAGVTQTPRYLIKTRGQQVTLSCSPISGHRSVSWYQQTPGQGLQFLFEYFSETQRNKGNFPGRFSGRQFSNSRSEMNVSTLELGDSALYLCASSLSGRVSEQYFGPGTRLTVT.

This clone is a singleton in its sample. This sequence joins TRBV6-4 and TRBJ1-6, with D possibly matching TRBD1 (5 bases). Trimming shortened V by 2 bases and J by 10 bases, and 9 bases separated the two germline ends. Germline V gene sequence: CDR1 MRHNA, CDR2 SNTAGT. This CDR3 has 13 amino acids. CDR3 sequence (DNA): TGTGCCAGCAGTGACAGGGGCGGATCACCCCTCCACTTT. It encodes CASSDRGGSPLHF.

The rearrangement joins TRBV27 to TRBJ2-2, with TRBD2 matching over 13 bases. Germline-derived CDR1 and CDR2 are MNHEY and SMNVEV (reference sequence). This CDR3 is 19 amino acids long. J lost 5 bases, V lost 4 bases, and 13 bases had no gene match. CDR3 sequence (DNA): TGTGCCAGCAGTTATAAATCCGGACTAGCGGGAGTGATTACCGGGGAGCTGTTTTTT. As protein: CASSYKSGLAGVITGELFF.

This chain connects TRBV27 to TRBJ2-5; 9 positions agree with TRBD1. Germline V lookup: CDR1 MNHEY, CDR2 SMNVEV (reference sequence). The CDR3 sequence is 14 residues long. V dropped 4 bases and J dropped 4; count of bases not matched to a gene: 4. CDR3 residues: CASSSGQGAETQYF. The CDR3 region has the DNA TGTGCCAGCAGTTCGGGACAGGGCGCAGAGACCCAGTACTTC.

This chain links TRBV5-1 with TRBJ1-1; D unresolved. Germline CDR1 is SGHRS and CDR2 is YFSETQ. The CDR3 totals 15 residues. V lost 4 bases to trimming and J lost 0 bases, with 13 bases between them. Here the CDR3 DNA reads TGCGCCAGCAGCCTGACACATGCCATGAACACTGAAGCTTTCTTT. It is translated as CASSLTHAMNTEAFF.

The rearrangement uses TRBV4-1 and TRBJ1-3; D call uncertain. The length of the CDR3 is 18 residues. CDR1 MGHRA and CDR2 YSYEKL come from the germline V gene. Trimming took off 0 bases at V and 1 base at J, with 16 bases between the two ends. CDR3 sequence (DNA): TGCGCCAGCAGCCAAGAGGACCCTCGGGCCGCGTCTGGAAACACCATATATTTT. This encodes CASSQEDPRAASGNTIYF.

The chain is built from TRBV11-2 and TRBJ1-1; D remains ambiguous. The CDR3 spans 13 residues. Germline CDR1 and CDR2: SGHAT and FQNNGV. Trimming pared 2 bases from V and 0 bases from J, leaving 4 bases between. CDR3 region: CASSLLLNTEAFF. In DNA, the CDR3 is TGTGCCAGCAGCTTATTGCTGAACACTGAAGCTTTCTTT.

V is TRBV28 and J is TRBJ1-2; D might be TRBD1 (5 bases). The CDR3 is 13 amino acids. V was shortened by 7 bases and J by 4 bases, with 13 bases between the two germline ends. The germline V gene encodes CDR1 MDHEN and CDR2 SYDVKM. In DNA, the CDR3 is TGTGCCAGCAAGGAAACAGGATTCTATGGCTACACCTTC. It translates to CASKETGFYGYTF.